This TCR beta chain was identified in a study of T cells of healthy individuals. TCRdb recomputed calls from the 5' RACE reads with MiXCR, one row per CDR3 protein. Of about 96,000 distinct CDR3 sequences listed, 15% to 20% were seen once; the top ten hold under 7.5%. The V gene lost 4 bases and the J gene lost 2 bases, with 9 bases spanning the gap. The CDR3 loop spans 14 amino acids. CDR1 and CDR2 from the germline V gene are SGHRS and YFSETQ. This TCR was sampled from a human donor in good health. The J gene is TRBJ2-2, the V gene TRBV5-1, with D possibly TRBD2 on 5 matching bases. CDR3 sequence: CASSRTQNTGELFF. The CDR3 bases are TGCGCCAGCAGCAGGACTCAAAACACCGGGGAGCTGTTTTTT.